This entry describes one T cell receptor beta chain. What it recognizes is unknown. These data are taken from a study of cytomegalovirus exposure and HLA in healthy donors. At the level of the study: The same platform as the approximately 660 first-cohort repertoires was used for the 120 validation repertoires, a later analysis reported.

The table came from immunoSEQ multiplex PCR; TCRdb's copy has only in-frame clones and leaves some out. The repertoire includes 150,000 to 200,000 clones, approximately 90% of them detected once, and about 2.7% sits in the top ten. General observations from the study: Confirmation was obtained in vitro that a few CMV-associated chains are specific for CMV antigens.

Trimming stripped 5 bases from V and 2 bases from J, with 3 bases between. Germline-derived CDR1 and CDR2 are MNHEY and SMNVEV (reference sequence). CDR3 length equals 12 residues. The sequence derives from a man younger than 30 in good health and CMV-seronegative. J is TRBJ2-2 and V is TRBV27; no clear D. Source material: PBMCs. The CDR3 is CASSQNTGELFF. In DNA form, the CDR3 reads TGTGCCAGCAGTCAAAACACCGGGGAGCTGTTTTTT.